Below, 3 T cell receptor beta chains from the same sample are listed, as sequenced in a study of graft-versus-host responses after intestinal transplantation. Sequencing was performed with immunoSEQ multiplex PCR; in TCRdb, only in-frame clones are kept and a portion is missing. The top ten clones hold over 0.55% of a sample with fewer than 25,000 clones, approximately 40% of them seen once. The specimen comprised alloreactive CD4+ T cells from a mixed lymphocyte reaction culture, sampled before intestinal transplant. Subset specified: CFSE-low proliferating T cells sorted from approximately 6-day pre-transplant mixed lymphocyte reaction (GvH or HvG direction). These receptors were obtained from a human patient who received an intestinal transplant.

This clone was found a few times. V is TRBV5-1 and J is TRBJ2-5; D may be TRBD1 (5 bases). CDR1 and CDR2 (germline): SGHRS, YFSETQ. V was pared by 5 bases and J by 5 bases, with 13 bases between. This CDR3 region has 13 residues. CDR3 bases: TGCGCCAGCAGTTCCAGGACAAGGGAGACCCAGTACTTC. Its protein is CASSSRTRETQYF.

The chain uses TRBV5-1 and TRBJ2-2; 7 nucleotides line up with TRBD2. The trim removed 0 bases at V and 0 bases at J, leaving 5 bases unmatched. The CDR3 runs 17 residues. Germline-derived CDR1 and CDR2 are SGHRS and YFSETQ. The CDR3 coding sequence is TGCGCCAGCAGCTTGGAATATACTAGCGCGAACACCGGGGAGCTGTTTTTT. Protein: CASSLEYTSANTGELFF. Combining the CDR3 with reference TRBV5-1 and TRBJ2-2 gives the whole variable domain KAGVTQTPRYLIKTRGQQVTLSCSPISGHRSVSWYQQTPGQGLQFLFEYFSETQRNKGNFPGRFSGRQFSNSRSEMNVSTLELGDSALYLCASSLEYTSANTGELFFGEGSRLTVL.

The gene calls are TRBV5-4 and TRBJ1-3, with TRBD1 as a possible D gene (6 bases). CDR3 length: 15 residues. V was shortened by 4 bases and J by 0 bases, with 11 bases between the two germline ends. Germline CDR1 and CDR2: SGHNT and YYREEE (reference sequence). The CDR3 is CASSGDRFSGNTIYF. CDR3 in DNA: TGTGCCAGCAGCGGCGACAGGTTCTCTGGAAACACCATATATTTT. Combining the CDR3 with reference TRBV5-4 and TRBJ1-3 gives the whole variable domain ETGVTQSPTHLIKTRGQQVTLRCSSQSGHNTVSWYQQALGQGPQFIFQYYREEENGRGNFPPRFSGLQFPNYSSELNVNALELDDSALYLCASSGDRFSGNTIYFGEGSWLTVV.